This is a list of T cell receptor beta chains from one sample in a study of long-term antiretroviral therapy in people with HIV. Clones were read by immunoSEQ multiplex PCR, and TCRdb kept only the in-frame ones, dropping some. The sample includes tens of thousands of clones, roughly 87% of them seen just once. The sample consisted of unsorted PBMCs, taken 1.1 years after starting antiretroviral therapy. Receptor source: a man aged 18-30 years with HIV. Each CDR3 is given with its conserved first and last residue. The order of the fields is D gene, V gene, clone size, J gene, CDR3 DNA, CDR3 protein. The D gene is left open where the match is weak. Some rows mark clone size as missing; the rest say once, few, many or name a class of expanded clone.

d_call: -; v_call: TRBV15; clone_size: -; j_call: TRBJ1-4; cdr3_nt: TGTGCCACCAGCGCCCAAGGAGGGGACGGGGGTGAAAAACTGTTTTTT; cdr3_aa: CATSAQGGDGGEKLFF
d_call: TRBD2; v_call: TRBV19; clone_size: -; j_call: TRBJ2-7; cdr3_nt: TGTGCCAGTAGATACAGCGGGGGGGCGCGCGAGCAGTACTTC; cdr3_aa: CASRYSGGAREQYF
d_call: TRBD1; v_call: TRBV18; clone_size: -; j_call: TRBJ2-7; cdr3_nt: TGTGCCAGCTCCGGGTATCAGGGGGACGAGCAGTACTTC; cdr3_aa: CASSGYQGDEQYF
d_call: TRBD1; v_call: TRBV7-8; clone_size: -; j_call: TRBJ2-7; cdr3_nt: TGTGCCAGCAGCCGTCCAAGGGGGACAGGGGCCTACGAGCAGTACTTC; cdr3_aa: CASSRPRGTGAYEQYF
d_call: TRBD1; v_call: TRBV11-2; clone_size: -; j_call: TRBJ1-2; cdr3_nt: TGTGCCAGCAGCTTGTATCAGGGGGCTTATGGCTACACCTTC; cdr3_aa: CASSLYQGAYGYTF
d_call: -; v_call: TRBV7-8; clone_size: -; j_call: TRBJ1-4; cdr3_nt: TGTGCCAGCAGCTTAAGACGGACTAATGAAAAACTGTTTTTT; cdr3_aa: CASSLRRTNEKLFF
d_call: -; v_call: TRBV7-9; clone_size: -; j_call: TRBJ2-3; cdr3_nt: TGTGCCAGCAGCTTGGAATTCCCTTGGACGCAGTATTTT; cdr3_aa: CASSLEFPWTQYF
d_call: TRBD1; v_call: TRBV27; clone_size: -; j_call: TRBJ2-2; cdr3_nt: TGTGCCAGCAGTATAACAGGGGTACTTGCCGGGGAGCTGTTTTTT; cdr3_aa: CASSITGVLAGELFF
d_call: -; v_call: TRBV10-1; clone_size: -; j_call: TRBJ2-1; cdr3_nt: TGCGCCAGCAGTGGGAGGGTGGGTTTCTATGAGCAGTTCTTC; cdr3_aa: CASSGRVGFYEQFF
d_call: -; v_call: TRBV5-6; clone_size: -; j_call: TRBJ1-1; cdr3_nt: TGTGCCAGCAGCTCGATGACAGTTGGGGCCGCTTTCTTT; cdr3_aa: CASSSMTVGAAFF
d_call: -; v_call: TRBV21-1; clone_size: -; j_call: TRBJ2-1; cdr3_nt: TGTGCCAGCAGCAATAAGCGGGACAGAGAAGAAAATGAGCAGTTCTTC; cdr3_aa: CASSNKRDREENEQFF
d_call: -; v_call: TRBV23-1; clone_size: -; j_call: TRBJ2-2; cdr3_nt: TGCGCCAGCAGTCACCCGGGGTTCGGCACCGGGGAGCTGTTTTTT; cdr3_aa: CASSHPGFGTGELFF
d_call: -; v_call: TRBV5-5; clone_size: -; j_call: TRBJ2-7; cdr3_nt: TGTGCCAGCAGCTTGGAGTGGGGTTCCTACGAGCAGTACTTC; cdr3_aa: CASSLEWGSYEQYF
d_call: TRBD2; v_call: TRBV6-1; clone_size: -; j_call: TRBJ2-7; cdr3_nt: TGTGCCAGCAGTATGGGCAGGGAGGGCGAGCAGTACTTC; cdr3_aa: CASSMGREGEQYF
d_call: -; v_call: TRBV4-1; clone_size: -; j_call: TRBJ1-1; cdr3_nt: TGCGCCAGCAGCAATAAACAGCTAATGAACACTGAAGCTTTCTTT; cdr3_aa: CASSNKQLMNTEAFF
d_call: -; v_call: TRBV27; clone_size: few; j_call: TRBJ1-2; cdr3_nt: TGTGCCAGCAGTTTCGGAAATTGGAACTATGGCTACACCTTC; cdr3_aa: CASSFGNWNYGYTF
d_call: TRBD2; v_call: TRBV30; clone_size: -; j_call: TRBJ2-7; cdr3_nt: TGTGCCTGGAGTGTCGGACTAGCGGGAGTTAACGAGCAGTACTTC; cdr3_aa: CAWSVGLAGVNEQYF
d_call: -; v_call: TRBV6-1; clone_size: -; j_call: TRBJ2-7; cdr3_nt: TGTGCCAGCAGTGAAGCCCAACACAGGGTATCCTACGAGCAGTACTTC; cdr3_aa: CASSEAQHRVSYEQYF
d_call: -; v_call: TRBV7-8; clone_size: -; j_call: TRBJ2-7; cdr3_nt: TGTGCCAGCAGACAAACGGTGGGCGAGCAGTACTTC; cdr3_aa: CASRQTVGEQYF
d_call: -; v_call: TRBV7-9; clone_size: -; j_call: TRBJ2-4; cdr3_nt: TGTGCCAGCAGCGCAGGGACGGAGGCCAAAAACATTCAGTACTTC; cdr3_aa: CASSAGTEAKNIQYF
d_call: TRBD2; v_call: TRBV10-3; clone_size: -; j_call: TRBJ2-6; cdr3_nt: TGTGCCATCAGGGGACTAGCGGGCGTCTCTGGGGCCAACGTCCTGACTTTC; cdr3_aa: CAIRGLAGVSGANVLTF